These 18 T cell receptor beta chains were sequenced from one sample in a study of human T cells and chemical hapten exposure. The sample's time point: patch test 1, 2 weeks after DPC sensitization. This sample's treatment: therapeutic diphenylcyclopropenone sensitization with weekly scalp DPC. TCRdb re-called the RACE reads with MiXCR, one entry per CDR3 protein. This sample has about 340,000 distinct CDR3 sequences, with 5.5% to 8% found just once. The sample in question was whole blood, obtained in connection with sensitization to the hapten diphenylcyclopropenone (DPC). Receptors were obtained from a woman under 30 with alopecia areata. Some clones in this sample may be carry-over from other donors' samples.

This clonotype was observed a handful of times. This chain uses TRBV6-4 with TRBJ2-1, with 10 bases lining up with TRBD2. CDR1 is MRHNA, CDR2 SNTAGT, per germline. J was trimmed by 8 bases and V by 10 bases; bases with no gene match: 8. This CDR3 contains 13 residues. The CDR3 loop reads CATSTSGEDEQFF. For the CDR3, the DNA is TGTGCCACCTCCACTAGCGGGGAGGATGAGCAGTTCTTC.

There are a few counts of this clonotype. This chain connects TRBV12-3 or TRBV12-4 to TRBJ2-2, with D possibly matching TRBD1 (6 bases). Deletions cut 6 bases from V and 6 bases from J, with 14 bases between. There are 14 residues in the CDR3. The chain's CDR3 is CASSQDSTAGELFF. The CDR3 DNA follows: TGTGCCAGCAGCCAGGACAGTACCGCCGGGGAGCTGTTTTTT.

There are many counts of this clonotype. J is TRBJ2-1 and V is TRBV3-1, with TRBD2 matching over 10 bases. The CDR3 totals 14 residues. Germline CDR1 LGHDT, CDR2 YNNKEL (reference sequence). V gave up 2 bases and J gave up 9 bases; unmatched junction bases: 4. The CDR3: CASSQKASGGEQFF. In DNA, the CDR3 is TGTGCCAGCAGCCAAAAGGCTAGCGGGGGTGAGCAGTTCTTC.

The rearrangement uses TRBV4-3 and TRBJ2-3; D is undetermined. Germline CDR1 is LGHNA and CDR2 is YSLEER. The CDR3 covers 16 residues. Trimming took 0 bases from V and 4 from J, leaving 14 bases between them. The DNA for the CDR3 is TGCGCCAGCAGCCAAGAAGTAAATCGGTCCCCAGATACGCAGTATTTT. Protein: CASSQEVNRSPDTQYF.

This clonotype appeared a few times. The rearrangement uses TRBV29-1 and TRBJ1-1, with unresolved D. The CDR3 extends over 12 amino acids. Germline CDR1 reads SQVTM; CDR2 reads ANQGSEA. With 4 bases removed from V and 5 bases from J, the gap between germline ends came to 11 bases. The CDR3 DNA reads TGCAGCGTTGCTTGGTTCGAGACTGAAGCTTTCTTT. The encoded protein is CSVAWFETEAFF.

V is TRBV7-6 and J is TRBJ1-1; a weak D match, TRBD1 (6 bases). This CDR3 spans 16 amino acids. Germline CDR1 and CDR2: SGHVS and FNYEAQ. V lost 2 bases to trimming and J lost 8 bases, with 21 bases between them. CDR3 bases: TGTGCCAGCAGCTTATCCAGCCACTACAGGGCGGTCGAAGCTTTCTTT. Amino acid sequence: CASSLSSHYRAVEAFF.

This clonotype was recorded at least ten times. The CDR3 sequence is CASSSPGGLTDTQYF. In nucleotides, the CDR3 is TGTGCCAGCAGCTCCCCGGGGGGGCTGACAGATACGCAGTATTTT. The chain combines TRBV7-2 with TRBJ2-3; 8 bases are a match to TRBD2. V lost 4 bases and J lost 3; bases outside the gene matches: 6. From germline, CDR1 is SGHTA and CDR2 FQGNSA. The CDR3 spans 15 residues.

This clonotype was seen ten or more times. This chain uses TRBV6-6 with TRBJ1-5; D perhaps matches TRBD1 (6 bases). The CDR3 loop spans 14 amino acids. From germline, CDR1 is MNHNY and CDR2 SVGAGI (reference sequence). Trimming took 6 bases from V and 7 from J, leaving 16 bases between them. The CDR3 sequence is CASSRQGMGQPQHF. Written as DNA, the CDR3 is TGTGCCAGCAGCCGTCAGGGGATGGGGCAGCCCCAGCATTTT.

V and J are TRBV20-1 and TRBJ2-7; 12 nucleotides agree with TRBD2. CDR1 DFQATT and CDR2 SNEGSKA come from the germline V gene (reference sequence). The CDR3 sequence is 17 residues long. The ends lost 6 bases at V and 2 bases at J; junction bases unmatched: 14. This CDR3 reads CSATTSGGTVRPYEQYF. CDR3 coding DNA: TGCAGTGCCACGACTAGCGGGGGAACCGTACGCCCCTACGAGCAGTACTTC.

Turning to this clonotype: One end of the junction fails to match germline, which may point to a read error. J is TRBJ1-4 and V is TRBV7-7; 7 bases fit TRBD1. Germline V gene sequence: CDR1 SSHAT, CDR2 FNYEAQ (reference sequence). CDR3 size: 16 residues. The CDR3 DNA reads TGTGCTAGCAGCTTAGGGGTAGGGACAGATAATGAAAAACTGTTTTTT. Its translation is CASSLGVGTDNEKLFF.

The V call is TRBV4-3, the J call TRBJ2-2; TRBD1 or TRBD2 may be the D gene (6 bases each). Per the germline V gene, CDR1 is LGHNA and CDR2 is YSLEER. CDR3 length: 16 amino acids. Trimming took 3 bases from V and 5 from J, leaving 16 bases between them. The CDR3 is CASSHLDRGETGELFF. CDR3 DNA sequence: TGCGCCAGCAGCCATCTCGATAGGGGGGAAACCGGGGAGCTGTTTTTT.

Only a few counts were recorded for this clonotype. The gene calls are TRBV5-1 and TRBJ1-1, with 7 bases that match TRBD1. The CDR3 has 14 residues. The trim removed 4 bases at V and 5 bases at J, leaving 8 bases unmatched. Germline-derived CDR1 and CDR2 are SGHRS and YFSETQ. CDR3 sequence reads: CASSSDRVRTEAFF. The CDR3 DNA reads TGCGCCAGCAGCAGCGACAGGGTGCGGACTGAAGCTTTCTTT. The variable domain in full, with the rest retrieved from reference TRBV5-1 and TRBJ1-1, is KAGVTQTPRYLIKTRGQQVTLSCSPISGHRSVSWYQQTPGQGLQFLFEYFSETQRNKGNFPGRFSGRQFSNSRSEMNVSTLELGDSALYLCASSSDRVRTEAFFGQGTRLTVV.

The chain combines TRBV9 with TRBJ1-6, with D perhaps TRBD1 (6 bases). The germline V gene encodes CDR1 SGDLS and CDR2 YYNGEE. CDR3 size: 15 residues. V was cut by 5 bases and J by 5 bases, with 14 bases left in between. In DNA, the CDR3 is TGTGCCAGCAGACCGGACAGAGCAGATAATTCACCCCTCCACTTT. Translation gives CASRPDRADNSPLHF.

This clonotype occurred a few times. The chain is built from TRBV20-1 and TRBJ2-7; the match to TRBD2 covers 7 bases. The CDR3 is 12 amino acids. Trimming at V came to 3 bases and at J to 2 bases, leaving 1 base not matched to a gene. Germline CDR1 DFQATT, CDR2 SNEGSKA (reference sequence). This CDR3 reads CSASRGAYEQYF. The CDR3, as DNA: TGCAGTGCTAGTCGGGGGGCCTACGAGCAGTACTTC.

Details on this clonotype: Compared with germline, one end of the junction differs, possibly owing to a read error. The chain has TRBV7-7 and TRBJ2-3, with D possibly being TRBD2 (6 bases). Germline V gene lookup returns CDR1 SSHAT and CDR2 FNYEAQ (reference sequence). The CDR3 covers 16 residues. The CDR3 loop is CASSLGAVGGPDTQYF. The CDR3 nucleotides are TGTGCTAGCAGCTTAGGTGCCGTCGGGGGTCCAGATACGCAGTATTTT.

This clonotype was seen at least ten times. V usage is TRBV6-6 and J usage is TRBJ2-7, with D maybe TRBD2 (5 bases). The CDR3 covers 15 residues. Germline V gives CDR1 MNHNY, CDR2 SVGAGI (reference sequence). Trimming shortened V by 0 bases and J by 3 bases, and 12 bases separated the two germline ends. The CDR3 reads CASSYSGVALYEQYF. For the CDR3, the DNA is TGTGCCAGCAGTTACTCGGGAGTCGCCCTCTACGAGCAGTACTTC.

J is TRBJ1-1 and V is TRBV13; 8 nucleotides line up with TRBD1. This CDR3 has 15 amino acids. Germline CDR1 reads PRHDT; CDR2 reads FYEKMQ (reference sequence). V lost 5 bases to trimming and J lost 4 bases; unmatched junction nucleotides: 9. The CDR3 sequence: CASSAEGQGSTEAFF. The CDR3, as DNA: TGTGCCAGCAGCGCAGAAGGACAGGGAAGCACTGAAGCTTTCTTT.

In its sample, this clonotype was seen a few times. CDR3 in DNA: TGTGCCAGCAGCAGGGACAGTCGGGCTTTCTTT. This sequence encodes CASSRDSRAFF. The rearrangement joins TRBV12-3 or TRBV12-4 to TRBJ1-1, with 7 bases matching TRBD1. The ends lost 6 bases at V and 11 bases at J; junction bases unmatched: 6. The CDR3 extends over 11 amino acids.